One and the same sample provided the 16 T cell receptor beta chains below, sequenced in a study of control samples from healthy donors and cancer patients. This table comes from immunoSEQ multiplex PCR, and its TCRdb copy is limited to in-frame clones, with some not included. The sample includes roughly 130,000 clones, approximately 92% of them seen just once. The source material was blood. The source is a man aged 18-30 years in good health.

The chain links TRBV30 to TRBJ2-3; TRBD2 aligns across 9 bases. CDR3 size: 16 residues. Germline values: CDR1 GTSNPN, CDR2 SVGIG (reference sequence). The V and J ends lost 4 bases and 1 base, in that order; junction bases with no gene match: 9. CDR3 nucleotide sequence: TGTGCCTGGACGCGGGGGGGTGCGCTCGGCACAGATACGCAGTATTTT. It codes for CAWTRGGALGTDTQYF.

The V call is TRBV9, the J call TRBJ2-4; a weak D match, TRBD2 (6 bases). Germline values: CDR1 SGDLS, CDR2 YYNGEE. V was shortened by 0 bases and J by 4 bases, with 8 bases between the two germline ends. The CDR3 loop spans 14 amino acids. Written as DNA, the CDR3 is TGTGCCAGCAGCGTAGACGGGGGAAAAAACATTCAGTACTTC. This translates into CASSVDGGKNIQYF.

The rearrangement uses TRBV5-1 and TRBJ2-2; TRBD1 agrees at 8 bases. Germline-derived CDR1 and CDR2 are SGHRS and YFSETQ. The CDR3 totals 17 residues. Unmatched junction bases numbered 12, after V lost 4 bases and J lost 4 bases. The CDR3 protein is CASSLTSGQGRTGELFF. CDR3 DNA: TGCGCCAGCAGCCTAACTAGTGGACAGGGTCGCACCGGGGAGCTGTTTTTT.

The J gene is TRBJ1-2, the V gene TRBV27, with unresolved D. This CDR3 has 13 amino acids. V shed 2 bases and J shed 4 bases, with 8 bases lying between them. Germline assignment: CDR1 MNHEY and CDR2 SMNVEV (reference sequence). Here the CDR3 DNA reads TGTGCCAGCAGTTTAACAAGGGCCTATGGCTACACCTTC. It specifies CASSLTRAYGYTF.

The chain couples TRBV10-1 to TRBJ1-6; 9 bases fit TRBD1. The CDR3 spans 15 residues. From germline, CDR1 is WNHNN and CDR2 SYGVQD (reference sequence). V was pared by 6 bases and J by 9 bases, with 9 bases of the junction left unmatched. This CDR3 reads CASRSPGQGSSPLHF. In DNA form, the CDR3 reads TGCGCCAGCAGGTCTCCGGGACAGGGTTCTTCACCCCTCCACTTT.

J is TRBJ1-4 and V is TRBV5-5, with D maybe TRBD1 (5 bases). Germline lookup yields CDR1 SGHKS and CDR2 YYEKEE (reference sequence). V gave up 0 bases and J gave up 3 bases, with 12 bases separating them. The CDR3 extends over 16 amino acids. The CDR3 region is CASSLGPQGSNEKLFF. CDR3 DNA: TGTGCCAGCAGCTTGGGCCCCCAGGGATCTAATGAAAAACTGTTTTTT.

The chain joins TRBV7-9 to TRBJ1-2; the D gene is possibly TRBD1 (6 bases). Between the trimmed V and J ends, which lost 3 bases and 6 bases, there was a span of 11 bases. Germline assignment: CDR1 SEHNR and CDR2 FQNEAQ (reference sequence). This CDR3 comprises 13 residues. CDR3 in amino acids: CASSFPGADGYTF. The CDR3 DNA is TGTGCCAGCAGCTTCCCGGGGGCTGATGGCTACACCTTC.

The chain recombines TRBV4-1 with TRBJ1-3, with TRBD1 as a possible D gene (5 bases). CDR3 length: 15 residues. V dropped 1 base and J dropped 9 bases, with 16 bases sitting between them. CDR1 and CDR2 from the germline V gene are MGHRA and YSYEKL. The CDR3: CASSQVTGASGTIYF. The CDR3 DNA reads as TGCGCCAGCAGCCAAGTAACTGGGGCGTCGGGCACCATATATTTT.

This clone has only one observation. V usage is TRBV9 and J usage is TRBJ2-1; perhaps TRBD2 as D (5 bases). Germline V gene sequence: CDR1 SGDLS, CDR2 YYNGEE. The V gene lost 0 bases and the J gene lost 4 bases, with 14 bases spanning the gap. The CDR3 sequence is 16 residues long. The CDR3 sequence is CASSVGTGSPYNEQFF. The CDR3 nucleotides are TGTGCCAGCAGCGTAGGGACTGGTAGCCCGTACAATGAGCAGTTCTTC.

The chain uses TRBV7-8 and TRBJ1-2; D might be TRBD1 (5 bases). This CDR3 is 14 amino acids long. CDR1 and CDR2 (germline): SGHVS, FQNEAQ. V lost 3 bases to trimming and J lost 1 base, with 9 bases between them. The DNA of the CDR3 is TGTGCCAGCAGCTTGGAGGGGATTAACTATGGCTACACCTTC. Translating gives CASSLEGINYGYTF.

This clone was counted once. The V call is TRBV14, the J call TRBJ2-1; maybe TRBD2 (5 bases). V was trimmed by 0 bases and J by 10 bases, leaving 10 bases between them. This CDR3 region has 13 residues. In germline, CDR1 is SGHDN, CDR2 FVKESK. CDR3 residues: CASSQDLTGEQFF. The DNA of the CDR3 is TGTGCCAGCAGCCAAGATTTGACGGGGGAGCAGTTCTTC.

A single count supports this clone. The chain has TRBV29-1 and TRBJ1-1; no reliable D call. Trimming removed 5 bases at V and 1 base at J, with 8 bases between. The CDR3 has 12 amino acids. Germline V gene data show CDR1 as SQVTM and CDR2 as ANQGSEA. The CDR3 DNA reads TGCAGCGTTCTACAGACGAACACTGAAGCTTTCTTT. Its translation: CSVLQTNTEAFF.

The rearrangement joins TRBV15 to TRBJ1-5; a possible D gene is TRBD1 (6 bases). The ends were cut back, 5 bases at V and 2 bases at J, with 13 bases in the middle. CDR1 LNHNV and CDR2 YYDKDF come from the germline V gene (reference sequence). This CDR3 is built from 15 residues. The CDR3 loop reads CATSARRTGNQPQHF. In DNA form, the CDR3 reads TGTGCCACCAGCGCAAGAAGGACAGGCAATCAGCCCCAGCATTTT.

The CDR3, as DNA: TGTGCCAGCAGCTTAGCTACAGGGGGCGCGCAATACGAAAAACTGTTTTTT. The encoded protein is CASSLATGGAQYEKLFF. The chain carries TRBV7-9 and TRBJ1-4, with 9 nucleotides matching TRBD1. V was clipped by 0 bases and J by 8 bases; unmatched bases: 10. Germline values: CDR1 SEHNR, CDR2 FQNEAQ (reference sequence). This CDR3 spans 17 amino acids. The variable domain in full, with the rest retrieved from reference TRBV7-9 and TRBJ1-4, is DTGVSQNPRHKITKRGQNVTFRCDPISEHNRLYWYRQTLGQGPEFLTYFQNEAQLEKSRLLSDRFSAERPKGSFSTLEIQRTEQGDSAMYLCASSLATGGAQYEKLFFGSGTQLSVL.

This chain connects TRBV24-1 to TRBJ1-2; 8 positions agree with TRBD1. The V gene's germline CDR1 is KGHDR and CDR2 SFDVKD. V gave up 5 bases and J gave up 10 bases; unmatched junction bases: 8. The CDR3 extends over 13 amino acids. CDR3 nucleotide sequence: TGTGCCACCAGTGCCCGGACAGGGTCTGTCTACACCTTC. Translating it yields CATSARTGSVYTF.

Only one count was recorded for this clone. The conserved phenylalanine or tryptophan is not found at the CDR3 terminus, so this likely reflects a read error. The DNA is omitted, as the CDR3 cannot be located on it reliably, and the CDR3 follows TCRdb's listing. This chain connects TRBV27 to TRBJ2-7; the table's D call, TRBD2, was not checked against the DNA. The CDR3 is 9 amino acids long, termini counted. CDR1 and CDR2 (germline): MNHEY, SMNVEV (reference sequence). The CDR3 reads CASQREFLG.